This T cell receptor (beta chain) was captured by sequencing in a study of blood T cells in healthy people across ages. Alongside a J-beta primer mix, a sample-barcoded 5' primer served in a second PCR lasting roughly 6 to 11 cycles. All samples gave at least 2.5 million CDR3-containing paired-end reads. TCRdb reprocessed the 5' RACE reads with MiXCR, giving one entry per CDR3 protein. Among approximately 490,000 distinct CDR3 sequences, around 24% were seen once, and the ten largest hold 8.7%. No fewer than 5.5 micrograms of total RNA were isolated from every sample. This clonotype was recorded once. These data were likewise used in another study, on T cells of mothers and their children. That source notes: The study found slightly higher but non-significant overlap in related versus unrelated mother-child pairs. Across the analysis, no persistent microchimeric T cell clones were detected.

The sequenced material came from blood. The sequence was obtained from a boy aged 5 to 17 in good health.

CDR3 DNA sequence: TGTGCCAGCAGCTTAAGCAGGCCTCCCATCACCTACGAGCAGTACTTC. Translating it yields CASSLSRPPITYEQYF. The chain combines TRBV7-3 with TRBJ2-5; D ambiguous. The J call is doubtful: the DNA matches TRBJ2-7 better. This CDR3 has 16 residues. The germline gives CDR1 SGHTA, CDR2 FQGTGA.